This section outlines one TCR beta chain sequence together with its context. The antigen is undetermined. The method was immunoSEQ multiplex PCR; TCRdb's version includes in-frame clones alone and lacks a portion of them. The table records about 15,000 clones, 86% of them present only once. These data originate in a study of high-grade serous ovarian cancer treatment subgroups. In the study overall: Each sample yielded on average about 7,000 unique TCR beta rearrangements from more than 13,000 reads.

Whole-study results and caveats: Different patients shared almost no repertoire; same-patient tumors shared roughly 0.1 to 0.8. Spatial context was lost because tumors were sequenced in bulk.

The tumor samples were collected prior to definitive surgery or chemotherapy. Germline V gene lookup returns CDR1 SQVTM and CDR2 ANQGSEA. V gave up 7 bases and J gave up 4 bases; unmatched junction bases: 4. This CDR3 contains 13 residues. The V call is TRBV29-1, the J call TRBJ2-4; 10 nucleotides line up with TRBD1. The sample was tumor tissue. The clonotype was recovered from a human donor with high-grade serous ovarian cancer. The CDR3 region has the DNA TGCAGCGCAGGGACAGGGGCAAAAAACATTCAGTACTTC. Translated, it gives CSAGTGAKNIQYF.